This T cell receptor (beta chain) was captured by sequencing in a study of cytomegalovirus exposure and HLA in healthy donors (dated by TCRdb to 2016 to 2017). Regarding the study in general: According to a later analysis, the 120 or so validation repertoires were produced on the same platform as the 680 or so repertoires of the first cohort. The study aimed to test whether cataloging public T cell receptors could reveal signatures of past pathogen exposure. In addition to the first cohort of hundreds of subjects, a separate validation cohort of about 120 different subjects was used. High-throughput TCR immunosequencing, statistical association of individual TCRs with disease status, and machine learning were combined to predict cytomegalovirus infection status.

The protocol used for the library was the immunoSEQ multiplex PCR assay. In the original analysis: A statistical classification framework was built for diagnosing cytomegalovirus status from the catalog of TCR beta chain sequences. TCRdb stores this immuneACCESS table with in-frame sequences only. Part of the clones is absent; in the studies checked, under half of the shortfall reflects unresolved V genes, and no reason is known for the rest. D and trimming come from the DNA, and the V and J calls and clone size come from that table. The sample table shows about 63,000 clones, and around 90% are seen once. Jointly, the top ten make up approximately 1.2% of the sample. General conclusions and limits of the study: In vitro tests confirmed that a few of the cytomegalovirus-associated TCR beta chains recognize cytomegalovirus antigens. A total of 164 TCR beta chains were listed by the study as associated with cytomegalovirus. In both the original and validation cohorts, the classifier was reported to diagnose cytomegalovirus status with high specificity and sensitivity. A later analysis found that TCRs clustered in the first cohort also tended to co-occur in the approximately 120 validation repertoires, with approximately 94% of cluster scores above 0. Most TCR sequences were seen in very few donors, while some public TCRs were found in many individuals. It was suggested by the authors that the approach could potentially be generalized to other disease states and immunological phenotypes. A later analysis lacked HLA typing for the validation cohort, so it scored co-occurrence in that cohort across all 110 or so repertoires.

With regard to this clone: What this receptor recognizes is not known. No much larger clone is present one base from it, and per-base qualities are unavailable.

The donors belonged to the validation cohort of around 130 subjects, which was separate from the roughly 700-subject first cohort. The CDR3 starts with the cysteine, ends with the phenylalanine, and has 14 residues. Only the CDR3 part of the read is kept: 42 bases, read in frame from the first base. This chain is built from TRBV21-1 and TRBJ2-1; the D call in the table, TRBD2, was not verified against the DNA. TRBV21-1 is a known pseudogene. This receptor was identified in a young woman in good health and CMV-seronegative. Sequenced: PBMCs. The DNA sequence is TGTGCCAGCAGCAATGAGAGGAGGGCCGATGAGCAGTTCTTC. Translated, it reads CASSNERRADEQFF.